Listed below are T cell receptor beta chains from one sample, sequenced in a study of blood T cell repertoires in COVID-19. Using immunoSEQ multiplex PCR, the repertoire was profiled, and TCRdb retains in-frame clones only, with some absent. This table holds about 60,000 clones, 75% to 80% found once. Sequenced input: peripheral blood. Receptors originate from a human donor in a cohort sampled during active COVID-19. Each CDR3 is given without its conserved first and last residue. Part of the rows lack a size; the others show once, few, many or a class for expanded clones.

cdr3_aa j_call cdr3_length clone_size v_call
ASRVDRGSYNEQF TRBJ2-1 13 once TRBV7-2
ASIPGQGAGEQY TRBJ2-7 12 few TRBV6-5
ASSPGVGRRNTEAF TRBJ1-1 14 NA TRBV18
SLTTGSETQY TRBJ2-5 10 NA TRBV29-1
ASSLQGPQVSYNEQF TRBJ2-1 15 NA TRBV5-1
ATSPAGSRANVLT TRBJ2-6 13 NA TRBV15
ASSRLQGSSGNTIY TRBJ1-3 14 NA TRBV5-5
ASSTPPGDTQY TRBJ2-3 11 NA TRBV19
AISVAGSPLH TRBJ1-6 10 NA TRBV10-3
ASSHRGLTNNEQF TRBJ2-1 13 once TRBV3-1/TRBV3-2
ASKTGTGYVEQY TRBJ2-7 12 NA TRBV2
ASRGGQSWDEQY TRBJ2-7 12 NA TRBV2
ASRRYQGEGTNEKLF TRBJ1-4 15 NA TRBV5-1
ATSRDPTGGQPQH TRBJ1-5 13 NA TRBV15
ASSPFPEDEQY TRBJ2-7 11 NA TRBV11-2
ASSLGLSSTDTQY TRBJ2-3 13 NA TRBV4-2
ATSSPIRLAGGPRETQY TRBJ2-5 17 NA TRBV15
ASSPRNGKRETYEQY TRBJ2-7 15 NA TRBV7-9
ASSPGQGATFEQY TRBJ2-7 13 few TRBV27
ASRPQGTSNQPQH TRBJ1-5 13 NA TRBV28
ASSGQGRYGYT TRBJ1-2 11 NA TRBV6-5
ASTGLDYGYT TRBJ1-2 10 NA TRBV19
AIAHRYPYEQY TRBJ2-7 11 NA TRBV10-3
ASSLPGDTLH TRBJ1-6 10 once TRBV7-9
AIRDNMNTEAF TRBJ1-1 11 NA TRBV10-3
ASSIRTGTTDTQY TRBJ2-3 13 once TRBV19
ASREFGGPYEQY TRBJ2-7 12 NA TRBV27